These T cell receptor beta chains were read from a single sample in a study of cytomegalovirus exposure and HLA in healthy donors. Libraries were prepared by immunoSEQ multiplex PCR; TCRdb keeps only in-frame clonotypes and omits some of them. The repertoire table contains around 70,000 clones. Sequenced input: PBMCs. All receptors come from a woman aged 40 to 49 in good health and CMV-seropositive. The CDR3 runs from the conserved cysteine through the conserved F or W. The D gene is left open where the match is weak.

cdr3_nt cdr3_aa j_call d_call v_call
TGTGCCAGCAGAGACCCAAACCGGGGGGATGAAAAACTGTTTTTT CASRDPNRGDEKLFF TRBJ1-4 NA TRBV5-4
TGTGCCAGCAGCGTATCGCGGGGGGCTAGCACAGATACGCAGTATTTT CASSVSRGASTDTQYF TRBJ2-3 TRBD2 TRBV9
TGTGCCAGCAGCTCCCGTGGAGACGGCTACGAGCAGTACTTC CASSSRGDGYEQYF TRBJ2-7 NA TRBV7-8
TGTGCCAGCAGCTCAACGACAGGGCAGACTAATGAAAAACTGTTTTTT CASSSTTGQTNEKLFF TRBJ1-4 TRBD1 TRBV11-2
TGTGCCAGCAGTGGGAGGTTGGGATACACTGAAGCTTTCTTT CASSGRLGYTEAFF TRBJ1-1 NA TRBV25-1
TGTGCCAGCAGCGTAGCTACGGCGGGCTCTGGAAACACCATATATTTT CASSVATAGSGNTIYF TRBJ1-3 NA TRBV9
TGTGCCACCAGCAGAGAGAGGGAGAGAAGGTACGAGCAGTACTTC CATSRERERRYEQYF TRBJ2-7 NA TRBV15
TGTGCCAGCAGCTTAATCAGGGGGAGCGCCTACGAGCAGTACTTC CASSLIRGSAYEQYF TRBJ2-7 TRBD1 TRBV7-9
TGTGCCAGCAGCTTAAGGACTAGCGGGAGAACTTATTACAATGAGCAGTTCTTC CASSLRTSGRTYYNEQFF TRBJ2-1 TRBD2 TRBV7-6
TGTGCCAGCTTTATTCCGAGGACTGAAGCTTTCTTT CASFIPRTEAFF TRBJ1-1 NA TRBV7-2
TGCGCCAGCTACTCTAGGGACAGTCCCCACACCGGGGAGCTGTTTTTT CASYSRDSPHTGELFF TRBJ2-2 TRBD1 TRBV5-1
TGTGCCAGCAGTTCGGGACAGATCTATGGCTACACCTTC CASSSGQIYGYTF TRBJ1-2 TRBD1 TRBV28
TGTGCCAGCAGCTTAGGGACTAGCGAATACACCGGGGAGCTGTTTTTT CASSLGTSEYTGELFF TRBJ2-2 TRBD2 TRBV11-1
TGTGCCTGGAGCGATCAGCGGGGAGGTTACACAGATACGCAGTATTTT CAWSDQRGGYTDTQYF TRBJ2-3 TRBD2 TRBV30
TGTGCCAGCTCAAACACGCCAACGGGACTTCCCTCTGGAAACACCATATATTTT CASSNTPTGLPSGNTIYF TRBJ1-3 NA TRBV18
TGTGCCAGCAGCTTAGGGAACAGGGGTGGCAATCAGCCCCAGCATTTT CASSLGNRGGNQPQHF TRBJ1-5 TRBD1 TRBV11-2
TGTGCCAGCAGCTCCGGGACTAGCGGGGGGATCTCCTACAATGAGCAGTTCTTC CASSSGTSGGISYNEQFF TRBJ2-1 TRBD2 TRBV7-9
TGTGCCAGCAGCGATCGGGGGGATTTTCAGGAGACCCAGTACTTC CASSDRGDFQETQYF TRBJ2-5 TRBD2 TRBV7-2
TGTGCCAGCAGCCCGGACAGGTCGACCTACAATGAGCAGTTCTTC CASSPDRSTYNEQFF TRBJ2-1 TRBD1 TRBV5-4
TGCAGCGTTGAAGGAGGGCTAAGCGGTTCACCCCTCCACTTT CSVEGGLSGSPLHF TRBJ1-6 NA TRBV29-1
TGTGCCAGCAGTCCATCCGGGGGTATCTGGTCCTACGAGCAGTACTTC CASSPSGGIWSYEQYF TRBJ2-7 NA TRBV13
TGTGCCAGCAGCCAATTTACAGGATCTGGGGCCAACGTCCTGACTTTC CASSQFTGSGANVLTF TRBJ2-6 NA TRBV4-2
TGTGCCAGCAGCGTAGCTCTCGGTACTGAGCAGTTCTTC CASSVALGTEQFF TRBJ2-1 NA TRBV9